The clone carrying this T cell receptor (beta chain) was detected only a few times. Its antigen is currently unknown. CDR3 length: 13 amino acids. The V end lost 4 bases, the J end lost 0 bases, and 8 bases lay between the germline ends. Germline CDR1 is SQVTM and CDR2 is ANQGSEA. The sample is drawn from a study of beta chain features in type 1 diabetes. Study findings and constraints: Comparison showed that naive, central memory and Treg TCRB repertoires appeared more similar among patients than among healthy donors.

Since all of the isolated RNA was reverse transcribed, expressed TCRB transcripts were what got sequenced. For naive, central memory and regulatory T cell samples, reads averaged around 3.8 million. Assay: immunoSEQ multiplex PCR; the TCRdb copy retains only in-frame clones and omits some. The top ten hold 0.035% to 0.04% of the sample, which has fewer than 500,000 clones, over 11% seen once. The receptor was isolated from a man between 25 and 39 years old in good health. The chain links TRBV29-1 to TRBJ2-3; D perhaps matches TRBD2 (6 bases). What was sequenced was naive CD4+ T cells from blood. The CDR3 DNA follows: TGCAGCGTTGTAAGCGGGAGCACAGATACGCAGTATTTT. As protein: CSVVSGSTDTQYF.